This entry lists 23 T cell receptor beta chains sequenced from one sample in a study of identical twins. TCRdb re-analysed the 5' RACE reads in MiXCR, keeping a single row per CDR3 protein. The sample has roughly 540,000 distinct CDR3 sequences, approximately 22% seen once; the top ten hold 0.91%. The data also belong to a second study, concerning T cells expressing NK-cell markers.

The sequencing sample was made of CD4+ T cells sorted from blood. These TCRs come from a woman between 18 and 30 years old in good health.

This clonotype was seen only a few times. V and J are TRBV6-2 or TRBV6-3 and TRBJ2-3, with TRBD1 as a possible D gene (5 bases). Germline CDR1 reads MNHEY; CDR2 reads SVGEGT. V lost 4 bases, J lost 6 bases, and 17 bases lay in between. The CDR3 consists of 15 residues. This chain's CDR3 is CASSLRRTGYDTQYF. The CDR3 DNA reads TGTGCCAGCAGTTTGAGGCGCACAGGTTATGATACGCAGTATTTT.

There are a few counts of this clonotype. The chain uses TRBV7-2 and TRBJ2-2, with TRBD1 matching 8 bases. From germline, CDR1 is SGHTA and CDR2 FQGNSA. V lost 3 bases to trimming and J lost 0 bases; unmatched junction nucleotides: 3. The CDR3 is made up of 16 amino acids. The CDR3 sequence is CASSFQGASNTGELFF. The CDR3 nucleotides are TGTGCCAGCAGCTTCCAGGGGGCCTCGAACACCGGGGAGCTGTTTTTT.

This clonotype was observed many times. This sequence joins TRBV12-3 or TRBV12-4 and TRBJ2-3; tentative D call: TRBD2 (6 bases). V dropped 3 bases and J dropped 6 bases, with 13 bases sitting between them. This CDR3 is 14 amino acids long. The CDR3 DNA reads TGTGCCAGCAGTTTTAGGCTAGCGAGTGATACGCAGTATTTT. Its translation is CASSFRLASDTQYF.

Here the CDR3 DNA reads TGTGCCAGCAGTTTATTGTCGGGGGGATCGTCCTACGAGCAGTACTTC. This encodes CASSLLSGGSSYEQYF. The rearrangement links TRBV27 to TRBJ2-7; 7 bases line up with TRBD2. The CDR3 length is 16 residues. From germline, CDR1 is MNHEY and CDR2 SMNVEV (reference sequence). V lost 1 base and J lost 1; bases outside the gene matches: 7.

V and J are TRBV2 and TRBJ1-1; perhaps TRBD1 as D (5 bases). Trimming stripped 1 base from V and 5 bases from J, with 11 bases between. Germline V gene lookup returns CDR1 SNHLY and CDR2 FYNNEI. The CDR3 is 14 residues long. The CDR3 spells CASSEEGRRTEAFF. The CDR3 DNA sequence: TGTGCCAGCAGTGAAGAGGGGCGGCGGACTGAAGCTTTCTTT. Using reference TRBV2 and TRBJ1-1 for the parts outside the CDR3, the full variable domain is EPEVTQTPSHQVTQMGQEVILRCVPISNHLYFYWYRQILGQKVEFLVSFYNNEISEKSEIFDDQFSVERPDGSNFTLKIRSTKLEDSAMYFCASSEEGRRTEAFFGQGTRLTVV.

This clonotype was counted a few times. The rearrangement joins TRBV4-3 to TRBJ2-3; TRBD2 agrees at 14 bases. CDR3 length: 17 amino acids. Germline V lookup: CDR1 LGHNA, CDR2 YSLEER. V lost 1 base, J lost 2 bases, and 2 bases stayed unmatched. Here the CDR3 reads CASSQAGLAGVTDTQYF. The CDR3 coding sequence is TGCGCCAGCAGCCAAGCGGGACTAGCGGGAGTCACAGATACGCAGTATTTT.

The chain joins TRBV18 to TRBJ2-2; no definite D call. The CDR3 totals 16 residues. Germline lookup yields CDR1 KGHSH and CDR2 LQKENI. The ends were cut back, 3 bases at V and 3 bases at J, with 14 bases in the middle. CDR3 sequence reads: CASSPPPPRDTGELFF. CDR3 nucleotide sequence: TGTGCCAGCTCACCTCCTCCCCCCCGGGACACCGGGGAGCTGTTTTTT.

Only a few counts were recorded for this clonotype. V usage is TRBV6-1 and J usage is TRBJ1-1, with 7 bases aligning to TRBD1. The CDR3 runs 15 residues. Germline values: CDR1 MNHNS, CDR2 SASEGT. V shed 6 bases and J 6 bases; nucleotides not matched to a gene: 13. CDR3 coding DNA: TGTGCCAGCAGCCGTTTAGAGGGGGCGAAGGCTGAAGCTTTCTTT. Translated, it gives CASSRLEGAKAEAFF.

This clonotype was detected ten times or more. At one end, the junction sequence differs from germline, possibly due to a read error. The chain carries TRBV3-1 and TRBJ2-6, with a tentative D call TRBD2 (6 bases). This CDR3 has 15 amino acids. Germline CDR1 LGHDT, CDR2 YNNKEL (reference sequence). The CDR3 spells CASSQGGSGANVLTF. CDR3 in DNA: TGCGCCAGCAGCCAAGGAGGGTCTGGGGCCAACGTCCTGACTTTC.

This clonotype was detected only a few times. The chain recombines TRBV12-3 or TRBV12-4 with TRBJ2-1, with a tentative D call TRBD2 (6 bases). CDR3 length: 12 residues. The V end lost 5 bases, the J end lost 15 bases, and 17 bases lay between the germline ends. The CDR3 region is CASSAGPAVSFF. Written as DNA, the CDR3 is TGTGCCAGCAGTGCGGGACCCGCTGTATCGTTCTTC.

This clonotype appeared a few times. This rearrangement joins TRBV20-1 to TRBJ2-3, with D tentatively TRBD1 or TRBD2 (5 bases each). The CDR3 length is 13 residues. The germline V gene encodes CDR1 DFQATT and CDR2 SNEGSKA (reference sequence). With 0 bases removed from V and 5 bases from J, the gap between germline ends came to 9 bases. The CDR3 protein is CSARDQGVDTQYF. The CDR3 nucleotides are TGCAGTGCTAGAGATCAGGGAGTAGATACGCAGTATTTT.

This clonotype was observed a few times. The DNA for the CDR3 is TGCGCCAGCAGCCCCACGGCGGGAGCGGGGGCTTACAATGAGCAGTTCTTC. Translated, it gives CASSPTAGAGAYNEQFF. The V call is TRBV5-1, the J call TRBJ2-1; TRBD2 aligns across 8 bases. V lost 4 bases to trimming and J lost 4 bases; unmatched junction nucleotides: 13. This CDR3 has 17 residues. CDR1 SGHRS and CDR2 YFSETQ come from the germline V gene.

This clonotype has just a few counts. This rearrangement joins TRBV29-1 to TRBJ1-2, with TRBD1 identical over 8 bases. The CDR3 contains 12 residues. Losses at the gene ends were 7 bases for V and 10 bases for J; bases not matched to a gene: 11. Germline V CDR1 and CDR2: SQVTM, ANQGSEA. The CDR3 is CSASQGARDYTF. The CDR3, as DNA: TGCAGCGCGTCGCAGGGGGCGAGGGACTACACCTTC.

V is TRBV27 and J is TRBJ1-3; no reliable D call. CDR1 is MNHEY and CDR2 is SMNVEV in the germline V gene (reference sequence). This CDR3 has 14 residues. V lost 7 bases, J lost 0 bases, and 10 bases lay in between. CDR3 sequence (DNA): TGTGCCAGCACCTCGACGAGCTCTGGAAACACCATATATTTT. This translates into CASTSTSSGNTIYF.

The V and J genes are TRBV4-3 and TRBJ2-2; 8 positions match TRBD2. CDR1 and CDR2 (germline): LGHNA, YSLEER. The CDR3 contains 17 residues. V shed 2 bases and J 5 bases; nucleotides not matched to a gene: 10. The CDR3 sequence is CASSQNVASGLTGELFF. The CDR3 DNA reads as TGCGCCAGCAGCCAAAATGTGGCTAGCGGGCTTACCGGGGAGCTGTTTTTT.

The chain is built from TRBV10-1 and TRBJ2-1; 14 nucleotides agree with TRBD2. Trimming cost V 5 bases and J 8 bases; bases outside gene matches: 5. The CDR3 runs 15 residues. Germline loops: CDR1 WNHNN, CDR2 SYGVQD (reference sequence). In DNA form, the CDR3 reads TGCGCCAGCAGTCGGACTAGCGGGGGGTACGATGAGCAGTTCTTC. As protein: CASSRTSGGYDEQFF.

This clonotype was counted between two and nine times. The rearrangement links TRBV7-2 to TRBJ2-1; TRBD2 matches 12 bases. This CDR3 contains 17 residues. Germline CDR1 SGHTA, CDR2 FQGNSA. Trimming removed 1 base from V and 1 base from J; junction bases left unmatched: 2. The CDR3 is CASSLVLAGGSYNEQFF. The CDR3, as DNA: TGTGCCAGCAGCTTAGTCCTAGCGGGGGGGTCCTACAATGAGCAGTTCTTC.

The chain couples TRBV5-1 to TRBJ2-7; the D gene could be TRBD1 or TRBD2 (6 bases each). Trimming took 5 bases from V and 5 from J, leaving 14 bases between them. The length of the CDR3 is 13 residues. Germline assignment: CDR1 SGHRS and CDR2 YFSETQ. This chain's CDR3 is CASSPGAKNEQYF. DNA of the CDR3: TGCGCCAGCAGTCCGGGGGCGAAGAACGAGCAGTACTTC. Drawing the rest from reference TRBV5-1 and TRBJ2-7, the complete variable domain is KAGVTQTPRYLIKTRGQQVTLSCSPISGHRSVSWYQQTPGQGLQFLFEYFSETQRNKGNFPGRFSGRQFSNSRSEMNVSTLELGDSALYLCASSPGAKNEQYFGPGTRLTVT.

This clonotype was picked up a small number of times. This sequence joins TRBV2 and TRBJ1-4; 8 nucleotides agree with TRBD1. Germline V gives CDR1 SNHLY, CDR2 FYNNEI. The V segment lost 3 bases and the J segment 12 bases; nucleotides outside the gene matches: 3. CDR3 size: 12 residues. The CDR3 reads CASSEMTGELFF. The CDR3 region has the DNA TGTGCCAGCAGTGAGATGACAGGGGAACTGTTTTTT.

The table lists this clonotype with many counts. CDR3 residues: CASSPGFGELFF. CDR3 nucleotide sequence: TGTGCCAGCAGCCCGGGGTTCGGGGAGCTGTTTTTT. The chain carries TRBV9 and TRBJ2-2, with D possibly TRBD2 on 5 matching bases. This CDR3 is 12 amino acids long. Germline V gives CDR1 SGDLS, CDR2 YYNGEE. V lost 4 bases to trimming and J lost 7 bases, with 8 bases between them.

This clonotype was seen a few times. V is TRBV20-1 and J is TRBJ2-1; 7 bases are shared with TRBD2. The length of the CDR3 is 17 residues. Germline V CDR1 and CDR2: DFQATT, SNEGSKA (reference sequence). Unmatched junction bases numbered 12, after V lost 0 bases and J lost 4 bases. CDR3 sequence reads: CSARDPLRQREYNEQFF. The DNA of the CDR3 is TGCAGTGCTAGAGATCCCCTACGGCAGCGGGAATACAATGAGCAGTTCTTC.

The CDR3: CSARDSRETQYF. The CDR3 DNA follows: TGCAGTGCACGGGACAGTCGGGAGACCCAGTACTTC. The rearrangement joins TRBV20-1 to TRBJ2-5; 7 bases are shared with TRBD1. The V gene's germline CDR1 is DFQATT and CDR2 SNEGSKA (reference sequence). J lost 5 bases, V lost 6 bases, and 6 bases had no gene match. The CDR3 has 12 residues.

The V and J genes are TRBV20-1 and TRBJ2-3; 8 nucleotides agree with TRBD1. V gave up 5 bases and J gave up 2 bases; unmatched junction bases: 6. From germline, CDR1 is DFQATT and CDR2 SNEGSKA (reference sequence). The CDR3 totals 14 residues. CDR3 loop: CSAGPGQVTDTQYF. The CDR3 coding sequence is TGCAGTGCTGGGCCGGGACAGGTCACAGATACGCAGTATTTT.